This T cell receptor beta chain was captured by sequencing in a study of T cell changes during pregnancy in multiple sclerosis. The CDR3 contains 15 residues. The V gene's germline CDR1 is KGHSH and CDR2 LQKENI. Trimming at V came to 4 bases and at J to 7 bases, leaving 5 bases not matched to a gene. Produced via immunoSEQ multiplex PCR; TCRdb's table is partial and in-frame only. Here the sample spans over 30,000 clones, roughly 88% being singletons. V is TRBV18 and J is TRBJ2-1, with 12 bases that match TRBD2. Sequencing was performed on CD4+ T cells from peripheral blood mononuclear cells, taken before pregnancy. The origin of this receptor is a female donor with multiple sclerosis, enrolled in a pregnancy study. The CDR3 is CASSRTSGNWNEQFF. The CDR3 nucleotides are TGTGCCAGCTCACGGACTAGCGGGAACTGGAATGAGCAGTTCTTC.